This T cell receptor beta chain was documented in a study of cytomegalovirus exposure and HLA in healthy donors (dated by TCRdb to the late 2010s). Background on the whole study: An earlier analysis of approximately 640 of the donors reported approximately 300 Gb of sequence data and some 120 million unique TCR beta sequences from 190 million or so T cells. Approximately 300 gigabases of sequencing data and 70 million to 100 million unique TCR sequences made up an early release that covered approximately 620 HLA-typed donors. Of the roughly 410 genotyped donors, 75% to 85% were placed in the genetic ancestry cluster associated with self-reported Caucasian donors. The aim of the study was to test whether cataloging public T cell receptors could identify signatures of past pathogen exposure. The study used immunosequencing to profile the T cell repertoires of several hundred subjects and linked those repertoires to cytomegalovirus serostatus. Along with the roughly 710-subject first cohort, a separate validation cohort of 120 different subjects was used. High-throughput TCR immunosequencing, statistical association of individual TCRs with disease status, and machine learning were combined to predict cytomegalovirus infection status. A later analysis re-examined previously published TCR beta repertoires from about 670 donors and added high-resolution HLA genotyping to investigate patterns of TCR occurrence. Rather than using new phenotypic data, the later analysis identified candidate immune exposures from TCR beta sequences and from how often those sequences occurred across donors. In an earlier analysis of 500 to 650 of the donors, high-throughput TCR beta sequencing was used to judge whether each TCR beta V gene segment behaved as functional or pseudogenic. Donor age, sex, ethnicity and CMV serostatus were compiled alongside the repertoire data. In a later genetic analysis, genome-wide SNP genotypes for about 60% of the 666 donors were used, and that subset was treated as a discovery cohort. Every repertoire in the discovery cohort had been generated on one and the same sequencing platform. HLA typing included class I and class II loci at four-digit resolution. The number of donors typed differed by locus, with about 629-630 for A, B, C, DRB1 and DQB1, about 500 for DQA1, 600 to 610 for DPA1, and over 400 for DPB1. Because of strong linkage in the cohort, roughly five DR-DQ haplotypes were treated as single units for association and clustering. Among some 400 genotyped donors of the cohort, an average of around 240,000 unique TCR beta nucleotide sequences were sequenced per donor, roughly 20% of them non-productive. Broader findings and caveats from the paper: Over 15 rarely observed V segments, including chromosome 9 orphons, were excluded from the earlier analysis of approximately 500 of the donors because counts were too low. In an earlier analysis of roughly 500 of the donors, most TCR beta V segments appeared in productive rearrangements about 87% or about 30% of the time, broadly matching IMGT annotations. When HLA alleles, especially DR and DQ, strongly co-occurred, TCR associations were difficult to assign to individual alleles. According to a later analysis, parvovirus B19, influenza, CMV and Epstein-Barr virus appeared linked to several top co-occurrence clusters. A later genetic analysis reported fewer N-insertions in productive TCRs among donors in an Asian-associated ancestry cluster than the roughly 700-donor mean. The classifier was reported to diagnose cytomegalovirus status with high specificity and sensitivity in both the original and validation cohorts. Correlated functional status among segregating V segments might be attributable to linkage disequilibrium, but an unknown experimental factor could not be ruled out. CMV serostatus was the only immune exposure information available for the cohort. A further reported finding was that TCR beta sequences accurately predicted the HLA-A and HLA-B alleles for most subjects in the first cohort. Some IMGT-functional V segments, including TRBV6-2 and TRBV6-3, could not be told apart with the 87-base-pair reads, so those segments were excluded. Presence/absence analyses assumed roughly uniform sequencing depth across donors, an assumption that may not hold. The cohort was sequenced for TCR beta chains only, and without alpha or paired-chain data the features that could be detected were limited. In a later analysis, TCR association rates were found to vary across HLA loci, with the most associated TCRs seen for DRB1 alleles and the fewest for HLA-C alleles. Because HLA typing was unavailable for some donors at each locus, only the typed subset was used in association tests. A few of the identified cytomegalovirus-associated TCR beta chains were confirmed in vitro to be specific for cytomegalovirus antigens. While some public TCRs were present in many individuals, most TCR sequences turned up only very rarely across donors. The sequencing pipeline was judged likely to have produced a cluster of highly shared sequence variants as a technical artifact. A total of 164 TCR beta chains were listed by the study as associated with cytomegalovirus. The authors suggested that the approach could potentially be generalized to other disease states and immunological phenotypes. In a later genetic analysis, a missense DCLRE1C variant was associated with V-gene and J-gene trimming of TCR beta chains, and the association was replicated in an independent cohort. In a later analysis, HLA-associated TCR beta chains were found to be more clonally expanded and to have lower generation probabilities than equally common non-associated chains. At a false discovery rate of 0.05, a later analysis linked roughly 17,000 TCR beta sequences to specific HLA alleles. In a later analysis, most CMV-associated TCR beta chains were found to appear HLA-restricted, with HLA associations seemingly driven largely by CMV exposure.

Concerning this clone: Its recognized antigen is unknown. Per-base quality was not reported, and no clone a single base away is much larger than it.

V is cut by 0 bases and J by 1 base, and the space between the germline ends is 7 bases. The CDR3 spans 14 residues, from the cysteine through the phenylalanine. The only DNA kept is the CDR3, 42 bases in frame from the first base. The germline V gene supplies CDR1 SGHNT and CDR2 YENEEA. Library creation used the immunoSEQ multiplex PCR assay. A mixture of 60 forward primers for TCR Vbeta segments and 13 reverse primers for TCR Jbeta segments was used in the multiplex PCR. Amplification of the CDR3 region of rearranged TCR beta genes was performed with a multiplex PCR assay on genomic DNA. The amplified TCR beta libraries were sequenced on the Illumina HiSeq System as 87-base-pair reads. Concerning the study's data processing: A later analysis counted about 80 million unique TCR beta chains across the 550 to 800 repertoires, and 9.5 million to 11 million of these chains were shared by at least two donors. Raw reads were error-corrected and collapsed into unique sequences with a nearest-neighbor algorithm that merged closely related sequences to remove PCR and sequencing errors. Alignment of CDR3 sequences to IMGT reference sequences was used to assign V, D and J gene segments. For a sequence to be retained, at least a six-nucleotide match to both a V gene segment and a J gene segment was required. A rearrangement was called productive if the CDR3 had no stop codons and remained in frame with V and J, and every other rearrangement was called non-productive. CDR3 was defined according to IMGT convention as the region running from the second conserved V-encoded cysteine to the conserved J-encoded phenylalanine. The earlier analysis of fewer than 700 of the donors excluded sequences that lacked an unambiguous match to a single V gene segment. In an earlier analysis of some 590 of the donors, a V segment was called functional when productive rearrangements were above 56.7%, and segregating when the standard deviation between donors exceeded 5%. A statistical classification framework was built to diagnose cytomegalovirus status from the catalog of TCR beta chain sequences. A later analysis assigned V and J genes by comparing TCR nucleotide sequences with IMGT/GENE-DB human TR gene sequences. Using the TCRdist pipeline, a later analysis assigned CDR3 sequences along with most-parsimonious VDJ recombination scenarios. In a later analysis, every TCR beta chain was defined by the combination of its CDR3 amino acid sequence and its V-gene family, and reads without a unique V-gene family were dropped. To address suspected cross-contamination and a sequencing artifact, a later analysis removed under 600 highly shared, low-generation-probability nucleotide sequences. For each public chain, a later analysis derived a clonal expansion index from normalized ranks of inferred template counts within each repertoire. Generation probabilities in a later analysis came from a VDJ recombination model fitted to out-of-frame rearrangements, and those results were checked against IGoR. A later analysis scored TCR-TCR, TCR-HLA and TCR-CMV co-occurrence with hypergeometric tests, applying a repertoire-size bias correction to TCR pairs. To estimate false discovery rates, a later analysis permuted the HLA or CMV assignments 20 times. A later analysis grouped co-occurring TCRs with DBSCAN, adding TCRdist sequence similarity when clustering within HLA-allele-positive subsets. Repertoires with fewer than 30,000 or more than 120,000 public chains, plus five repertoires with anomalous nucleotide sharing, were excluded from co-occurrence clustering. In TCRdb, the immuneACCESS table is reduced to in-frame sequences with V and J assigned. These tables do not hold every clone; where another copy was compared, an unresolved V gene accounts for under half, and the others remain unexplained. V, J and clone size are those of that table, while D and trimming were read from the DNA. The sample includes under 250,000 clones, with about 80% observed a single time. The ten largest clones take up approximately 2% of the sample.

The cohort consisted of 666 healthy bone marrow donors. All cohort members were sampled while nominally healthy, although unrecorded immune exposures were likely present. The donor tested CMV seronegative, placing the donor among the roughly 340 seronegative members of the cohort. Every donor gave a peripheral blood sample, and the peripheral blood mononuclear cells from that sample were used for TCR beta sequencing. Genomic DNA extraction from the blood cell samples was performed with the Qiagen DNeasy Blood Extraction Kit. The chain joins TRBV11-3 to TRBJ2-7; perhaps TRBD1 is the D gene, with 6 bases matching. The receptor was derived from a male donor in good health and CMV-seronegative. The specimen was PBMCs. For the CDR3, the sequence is CASSLDGQSYEQYF. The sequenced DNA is TGTGCCAGCAGCTTAGACGGACAGTCCTACGAGCAGTACTTC.